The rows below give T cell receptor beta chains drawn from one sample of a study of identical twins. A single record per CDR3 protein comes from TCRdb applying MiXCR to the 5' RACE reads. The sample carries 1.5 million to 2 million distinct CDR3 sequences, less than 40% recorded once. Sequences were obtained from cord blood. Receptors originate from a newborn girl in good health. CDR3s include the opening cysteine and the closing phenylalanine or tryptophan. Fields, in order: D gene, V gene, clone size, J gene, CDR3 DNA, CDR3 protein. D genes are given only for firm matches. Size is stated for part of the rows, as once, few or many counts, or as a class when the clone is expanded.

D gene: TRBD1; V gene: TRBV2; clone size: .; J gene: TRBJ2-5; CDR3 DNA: TGTGCCAGCAAGACAGGGGTCTACCAAGAGACCCAGTACTTC; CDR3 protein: CASKTGVYQETQYF
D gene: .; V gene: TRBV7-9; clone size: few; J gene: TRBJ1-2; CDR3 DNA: TGTGCCAGCAGCCCCTCGACAGCCGGCTACACCTTC; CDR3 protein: CASSPSTAGYTF
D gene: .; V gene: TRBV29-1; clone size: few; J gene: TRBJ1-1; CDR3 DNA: TGCAGCGTTGGGGGGCGCACTGAAGCTTTCTTT; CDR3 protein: CSVGGRTEAFF
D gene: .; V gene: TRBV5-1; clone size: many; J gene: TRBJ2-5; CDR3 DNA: TGCGCCAGCAGCATCCAAGAGACCCAGTACTTC; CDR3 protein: CASSIQETQYF
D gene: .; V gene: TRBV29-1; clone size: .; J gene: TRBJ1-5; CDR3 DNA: TGCAGCGATAAGACAGTCTATAGCAATCAGCCCCAGCATTTT; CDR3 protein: CSDKTVYSNQPQHF
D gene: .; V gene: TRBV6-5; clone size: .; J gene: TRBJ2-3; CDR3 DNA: TGTGCCAGCAGAAGGGACACGTCAGGAACGCAGTATTTT; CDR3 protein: CASRRDTSGTQYF
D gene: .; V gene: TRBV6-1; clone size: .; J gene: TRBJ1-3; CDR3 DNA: TGTGCCAGCACCCCCTGGCAGGGGAACACCATATATTTT; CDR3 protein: CASTPWQGNTIYF
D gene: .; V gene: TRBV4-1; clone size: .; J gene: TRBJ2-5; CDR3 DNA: TGCGCCAGCAGCCATCTCCAGGGGAAAGAGACCCAGTACTTC; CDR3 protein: CASSHLQGKETQYF
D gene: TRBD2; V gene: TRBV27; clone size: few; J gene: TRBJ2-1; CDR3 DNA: TGTGCCAGCAGTTCCCGACTAGCGGGGCAGGGAAATGAGCAGTTCTTC; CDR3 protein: CASSSRLAGQGNEQFF
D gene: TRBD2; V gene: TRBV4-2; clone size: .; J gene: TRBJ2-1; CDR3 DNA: TGTGCCAGCAGCCAAGTGAGCGGGGCACTCAATGAGCAGTTCTTC; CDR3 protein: CASSQVSGALNEQFF
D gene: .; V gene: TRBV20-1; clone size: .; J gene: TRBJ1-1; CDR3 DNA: TGCAGTGCTAGAGCCCTACGGGACGCCGAAGCTTTCTTT; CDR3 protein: CSARALRDAEAFF
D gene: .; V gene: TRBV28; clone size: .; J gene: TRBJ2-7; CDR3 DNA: TGTGCCAGCAGTTCGCCGGACGGTGTCTACGAGCAGTACTTC; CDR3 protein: CASSSPDGVYEQYF
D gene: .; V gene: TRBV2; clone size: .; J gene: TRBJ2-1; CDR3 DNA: TGTGCCACCAAGGCCCAAGAGACCCAGTTCTTC; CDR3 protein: CATKAQETQFF
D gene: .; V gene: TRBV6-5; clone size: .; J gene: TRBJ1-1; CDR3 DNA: TGTGCCAGCAGCAACTCCGGGACGTTGGGGGAAGCTTTCTTT; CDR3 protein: CASSNSGTLGEAFF
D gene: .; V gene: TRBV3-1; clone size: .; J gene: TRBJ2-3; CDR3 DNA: TGTGCCAGCAGCCAAAAGAGAAGATTCGCAGATACGCAGTATTTT; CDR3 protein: CASSQKRRFADTQYF
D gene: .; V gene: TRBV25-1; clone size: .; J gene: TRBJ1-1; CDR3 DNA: TGTGCCAGCAGTGAATATAAGGGAGGGGCTTTCTTT; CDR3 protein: CASSEYKGGAFF
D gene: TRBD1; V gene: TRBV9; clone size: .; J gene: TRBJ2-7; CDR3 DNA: TGTGCCAGCAGCGTAGATGGGACAGGGCAATACGAGCAGTACTTC; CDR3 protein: CASSVDGTGQYEQYF
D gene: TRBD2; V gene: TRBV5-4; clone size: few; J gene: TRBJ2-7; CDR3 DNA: TGTGCCAGCAGCTGGGATAGCGGGAGCTACGAGCAGTACTTC; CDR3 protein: CASSWDSGSYEQYF
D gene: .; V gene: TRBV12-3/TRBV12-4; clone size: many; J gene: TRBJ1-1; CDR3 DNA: TGTGCCAGCAGTTTGGCCGAAGACACTGAAGCTTTCTTT; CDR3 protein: CASSLAEDTEAFF
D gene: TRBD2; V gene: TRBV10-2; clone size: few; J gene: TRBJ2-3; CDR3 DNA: TGCGCCAGCAGAATACTAGCGGGGGGCACAGATACGCAGTATTTT; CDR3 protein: CASRILAGGTDTQYF
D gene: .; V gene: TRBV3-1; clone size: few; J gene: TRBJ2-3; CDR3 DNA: TGTGCCAGCAGCCATAGTAGTTTCACAGATACGCAGTATTTT; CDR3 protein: CASSHSSFTDTQYF
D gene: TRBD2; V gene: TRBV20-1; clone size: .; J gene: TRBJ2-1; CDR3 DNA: TGCAGTGCTAGTGGTAGCGGGGGATACAATGAGCAGTTCTTC; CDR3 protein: CSASGSGGYNEQFF
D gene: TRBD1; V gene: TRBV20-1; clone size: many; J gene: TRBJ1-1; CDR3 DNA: TGCAGTGCTAGTCAGGGGGCGAACACTGAAGCTTTCTTT; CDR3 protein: CSASQGANTEAFF
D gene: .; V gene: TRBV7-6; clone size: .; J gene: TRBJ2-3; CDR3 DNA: TGTGCCAGCAGCTTAGTTCAGGGGTCAAATACGCAGTATTTT; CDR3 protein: CASSLVQGSNTQYF
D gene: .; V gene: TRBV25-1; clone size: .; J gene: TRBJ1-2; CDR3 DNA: TGTGCCAGCAGTCCCCTCGGGGGGGATGGCTACACCTTC; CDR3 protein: CASSPLGGDGYTF
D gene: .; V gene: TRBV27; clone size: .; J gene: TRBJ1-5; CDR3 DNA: TGTGCCATCAGTTTAAGACCGAGCCAGCCCCAGCATTTT; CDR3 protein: CAISLRPSQPQHF